A single sample is the source of the 21 T cell receptor beta chains below, sequenced in a study of blood T cell repertoires in COVID-19. Profiling relied on immunoSEQ multiplex PCR, and the TCRdb table lists in-frame clones only, not all of them. The sample lists some 250,000 clones; around 80% were seen once. The sample was peripheral blood. These receptors originate from a woman aged 18-30 years with acute or convalescent COVID-19.

The chain couples TRBV28 to TRBJ2-2; TRBD1 matches 9 bases. Looked up from germline, CDR1 is MDHEN and CDR2 is SYDVKM. V lost 6 bases, J lost 6 bases, and 11 bases stayed unmatched. The CDR3 extends over 16 amino acids. DNA for the CDR3: TGTGCCAGCAGGTCCGGACAGGGGAGGGGGCCCGGGGAGCTGTTTTTT. This gives the protein CASRSGQGRGPGELFF.

This chain uses TRBV6-6 with TRBJ2-5, with TRBD2 as a possible D gene (5 bases). The CDR3 consists of 14 residues. Between the trimmed V and J ends, which lost 7 bases and 5 bases, there was a span of 17 bases. Germline CDR1 MNHNY, CDR2 SVGAGI (reference sequence). CDR3 loop: CASIMAGLRETQYF. CDR3 sequence (DNA): TGTGCCAGCATCATGGCGGGTTTAAGGGAGACCCAGTACTTC.

The genes are TRBV28 and TRBJ1-5; 9 bases are shared with TRBD1. V dropped 8 bases and J dropped 3; count of bases not matched to a gene: 14. CDR1 MDHEN and CDR2 SYDVKM come from the germline V gene. The CDR3 length is 17 residues. The CDR3 DNA sequence: TGTGCCAGCCTGGGGACAGGGAGGAAGAAGAACAATCAGCCCCAGCATTTT. It translates to CASLGTGRKKNNQPQHF.

V gene TRBV5-1 combines with J gene TRBJ2-7, with 10 bases fitting TRBD2. Per the germline V gene, CDR1 is SGHRS and CDR2 is YFSETQ. The J segment lost 2 bases and the V segment lost 1 base, leaving 3 bases of the junction unmatched. This CDR3 is built from 15 residues. The CDR3 loop is CASSLLAGEPYEQYF. The DNA for the CDR3 is TGCGCCAGCAGCTTGCTAGCGGGAGAGCCCTACGAGCAGTACTTC.

This clone showed up just a few times. J is TRBJ2-2 and V is TRBV19, with TRBD2 identical over 7 bases. The CDR3 has 16 residues. V trimming: 3 bases; J trimming: 5 bases; junction bases outside the gene matches: 9. CDR1 and CDR2 from the germline V gene are LNHDA and SQIVND (reference sequence). CDR3 sequence reads: CASSISKGRGTGELFF. CDR3 sequence (DNA): TGTGCCAGTAGTATTAGTAAGGGGAGGGGAACCGGGGAGCTGTTTTTT.

V usage is TRBV6-4 and J usage is TRBJ2-7; D may be TRBD2 (6 bases). The germline CDR1 and CDR2 sequences are MRHNA and SNTAGT. CDR3 length equals 13 residues. V was cut by 5 bases and J by 3 bases, with 11 bases left in between. CDR3 nucleotide sequence: TGTGCCAGCAGTCTCGGGGGAGGCTACGAGCAGTACTTC. This translates into CASSLGGGYEQYF.

This chain uses TRBV6-2 or TRBV6-3 with TRBJ1-1; 8 bases are a match to TRBD1. V lost 2 bases to trimming and J lost 4 bases; unmatched junction nucleotides: 6. From germline, CDR1 is MNHEY and CDR2 SVGEGT. The CDR3 length is 15 residues. DNA of the CDR3: TGTGCCAGCAGTTACCTTCCAGGGGGCACCACTGAAGCTTTCTTT. This translates into CASSYLPGGTTEAFF.

CDR3 sequence reads: CASSLGPFENRAKNIQYF. CDR3 DNA sequence: TGTGCCAGCAGCTTAGGTCCGTTTGAGAACAGAGCCAAAAACATTCAGTACTTC. The chain uses TRBV7-8 and TRBJ2-4; D is unresolved. Deletions cut 1 base from V and 0 bases from J, with 16 bases between. Germline loops: CDR1 SGHVS, CDR2 FQNEAQ. This CDR3 comprises 18 residues.

The chain uses TRBV11-3 and TRBJ2-5, with 8 positions matching TRBD2. This CDR3 is 15 amino acids long. Losses at the gene ends were 1 base for V and 5 bases for J; bases not matched to a gene: 6. Germline-derived CDR1 and CDR2 are SGHNT and YENEEA. The CDR3 region is CASSLGASGSETQYF. The CDR3 DNA sequence: TGTGCCAGCAGCTTAGGGGCCAGCGGGAGTGAGACCCAGTACTTC.

V usage is TRBV10-3 and J usage is TRBJ1-2; D is perhaps TRBD1 (6 bases). Germline loops: CDR1 ENHRY, CDR2 SYGVKD. This CDR3 contains 17 residues. Trimming shortened V by 0 bases and J by 1 base, and 15 bases separated the two germline ends. In DNA form, the CDR3 reads TGTGCCATCAGTGAGTCCTGGACGGGGGGCAGTAACTATGGCTACACCTTC. Its protein is CAISESWTGGSNYGYTF.

The CDR3 spells CASSQDGVRAREGEQYF. The CDR3 nucleotides read TGTGCCAGCAGCCAAGATGGAGTTAGGGCGCGGGAAGGCGAGCAGTACTTC. V usage is TRBV14 and J usage is TRBJ2-7, with a tentative D call TRBD2 (6 bases). Germline values: CDR1 SGHDN, CDR2 FVKESK. The germline V and J ends were trimmed by 0 bases and 6 bases, with 21 bases remaining between them. The CDR3 length is 17 residues. Complete variable domain (other parts from reference TRBV14 and TRBJ2-7): EAGVTQFPSHSVIEKGQTVTLRCDPISGHDNLYWYRRVMGKEIKFLLHFVKESKQDESGMPNNRFLAERTGGTYSTLKVQPAELEDSGVYFCASSQDGVRAREGEQYFGPGTRLTVT.

This chain links TRBV6-6 with TRBJ1-1, with D possibly being TRBD1 (5 bases). The CDR3 consists of 15 residues. From germline, CDR1 is MNHNY and CDR2 SVGAGI (reference sequence). Trimming cost V 6 bases and J 1 base, with 15 bases left between them. The CDR3 region is CASSPGHNSNTEAFF. CDR3 nucleotides: TGTGCCAGCAGCCCCGGACATAACTCGAACACTGAAGCTTTCTTT.

The chain couples TRBV6-5 to TRBJ2-7; D might be TRBD2 (7 bases). Germline V gene data show CDR1 as MNHEY and CDR2 as SVGAGI. This CDR3 region has 16 residues. Trimming removed 2 bases at V and 3 bases at J, with 17 bases between. The CDR3 sequence is CASSYHGGGANYEQYF. CDR3 nucleotides: TGTGCCAGCAGTTACCATGGGGGGGGCGCGAACTACGAGCAGTACTTC.

The rearrangement uses TRBV7-2 and TRBJ1-5; TRBD1 might be the D (5 bases). Germline lookup yields CDR1 SGHTA and CDR2 FQGNSA. V lost 5 bases, J lost 4 bases, and 18 bases lay in between. There are 16 residues in the CDR3. The CDR3 nucleotides read TGTGCCAGCAGCCCCACCGGGGGGGAGTATAATCAGCCCCAGCATTTT. Its protein is CASSPTGGEYNQPQHF.

The chain has TRBV7-8 and TRBJ2-3; no firm D call. V was trimmed by 5 bases and J by 0 bases, leaving 15 bases between them. The CDR3 length is 16 residues. CDR1 and CDR2 (germline): SGHVS, FQNEAQ. DNA of the CDR3: TGTGCCAGCAGCCTAAACCGGGTCCAGAGCACAGATACGCAGTATTTT. Amino acid sequence: CASSLNRVQSTDTQYF.

This chain links TRBV4-3 with TRBJ1-1; tentatively, D is TRBD1 (6 bases). V lost 3 bases to trimming and J lost 0 bases, with 17 bases between them. The CDR3 consists of 17 residues. The V gene's germline CDR1 is LGHNA and CDR2 YSLEER. This CDR3 is CASSQGAAYPVNTEAFF. CDR3 in DNA: TGCGCCAGCAGCCAGGGGGCAGCGTACCCCGTGAACACTGAAGCTTTCTTT.

The rearrangement joins TRBV2 to TRBJ2-1; 8 bases fit TRBD2. There are 15 residues in the CDR3. V shed 7 bases, J shed 8 bases, and the junction held 13 bases outside the gene matches. The germline V gene encodes CDR1 SNHLY and CDR2 FYNNEI. The CDR3 is CASIPPGGGGDEQFF. As DNA, the CDR3 is TGTGCCAGCATACCGCCGGGAGGGGGTGGGGATGAGCAGTTCTTC.

The genes are TRBV12-2 and TRBJ2-7; TRBD1 is the table's D call and was not checked against the DNA. TRBV12-2 is deemed a pseudogene. This CDR3 contains 14 residues. The CDR3: CASRSSTGSGEQYF. The CDR3 region has the DNA TGTGCAAGTCGCTCATCGACAGGGTCGGGCGAGCAGTACTTC.

This clone was observed a handful of times. V gene TRBV7-6 combines with J gene TRBJ1-2; 9 bases line up with TRBD1. This CDR3 contains 15 residues. The V segment lost 5 bases and the J segment 7 bases; nucleotides outside the gene matches: 11. The germline V gene has CDR1 SGHVS and CDR2 FNYEAQ. CDR3 loop: CASSPSGQGSFGYTF. CDR3 DNA: TGTGCCAGCAGCCCATCGGGACAGGGATCGTTTGGCTACACCTTC.

This clone was seen ten or more times. The V gene is TRBV5-4, the J gene TRBJ1-1, with 7 bases that match TRBD1. V was clipped by 2 bases and J by 5 bases; unmatched bases: 3. The CDR3 covers 13 residues. CDR1 and CDR2 from the germline V gene are SGHNT and YYREEE (reference sequence). CDR3: CASSFDRETEAFF. The CDR3 nucleotides read TGTGCCAGCAGCTTTGACAGGGAGACTGAAGCTTTCTTT.

V gene TRBV30 combines with J gene TRBJ1-6, with 8 bases fitting TRBD1. Losses at the gene ends were 4 bases for V and 6 bases for J; bases not matched to a gene: 5. This CDR3 comprises 14 residues. Looked up from germline, CDR1 is GTSNPN and CDR2 is SVGIG (reference sequence). The CDR3 coding sequence is TGTGCCTGGACCACAGGGGGGGGTAATTCACCCCTCCACTTT. This codes for CAWTTGGGNSPLHF.